Shown below are 32 T cell receptor beta chains from a single sample sequenced in a study of CD8+ T cells in alopecia areata. Sequencing templates came from extracted RNA that was reverse transcribed into cDNA. Clones were sequenced by immunoSEQ multiplex PCR, and TCRdb holds only the in-frame ones, with some missing. The table shows 140,000 or so clones, with around 51% occurring only once. The input for sequencing was CD4+ T cells sorted from blood, taken at week 0. The receptors here all came from a human donor with alopecia areata.

This clone was observed a few times. The CDR3 region has the DNA TGTGCCAGCAGCGGGACTAGCGGGAGATGGGGCACAGATACGCAGTATTTT. It translates to CASSGTSGRWGTDTQYF. This chain joins TRBV9 and TRBJ2-3; TRBD2 agrees at 13 bases. CDR3 length: 17 residues. Germline V gene sequence: CDR1 SGDLS, CDR2 YYNGEE. Trimming took 3 bases from V and 1 from J; bases not matched to a gene: 5.

The genes are TRBV6-5 and TRBJ2-5; perhaps TRBD1 as D (6 bases). This CDR3 region has 14 residues. V lost 5 bases and J lost 7, with 17 bases in between. Germline assignment: CDR1 MNHEY and CDR2 SVGAGI. The CDR3 loop is CASSRGTGQRTQYF. As DNA, the CDR3 is TGTGCCAGCAGTCGGGGCACGGGACAAAGGACCCAGTACTTC.

This chain joins TRBV28 and TRBJ2-6; D gene uncertain. This CDR3 comprises 16 residues. V was shortened by 6 bases and J by 0 bases, with 12 bases between the two germline ends. Per the germline V gene, CDR1 is MDHEN and CDR2 is SYDVKM. CDR3 in DNA: TGTGCCAGCAGGGCTTCAACCCGCTCTGGGGCCAACGTCCTGACTTTC. Translating it yields CASRASTRSGANVLTF.

The genes are TRBV6-6 and TRBJ2-7, with 9 bases aligning to TRBD2. Per germline, CDR1 MNHNY and CDR2 SVGAGI (reference sequence). V gave up 4 bases and J gave up 4 bases; unmatched junction bases: 8. This CDR3 has 15 amino acids. The CDR3 protein is CASSSSSGSRYEQYF. The CDR3 region has the DNA TGTGCCAGCAGTTCCAGTAGCGGGAGTAGATACGAGCAGTACTTC.

This clone has just one count. The DNA for the CDR3 is TGTGCCAGCAGTGGTCTAGCCAAAAACATTCAGTACTTC. Amino acids: CASSGLAKNIQYF. The V gene is TRBV6-5, the J gene TRBJ2-4; D is uncertain. CDR3 length equals 13 residues. Germline assignment: CDR1 MNHEY and CDR2 SVGAGI. Trimming removed 5 bases from V and 0 bases from J, with 5 bases in between.

Only a few counts were recorded for this clone. V usage is TRBV7-2 and J usage is TRBJ2-3; no reliable D call. This CDR3 is 16 amino acids long. The V gene lost 0 bases and the J gene lost 2 bases, with 12 bases spanning the gap. The germline V gene has CDR1 SGHTA and CDR2 FQGNSA. The CDR3, as DNA: TGTGCCAGCAGCTTAGCGAGAGCTGGACCCACAGATACGCAGTATTTT. This translates into CASSLARAGPTDTQYF.

This clone was seen a handful of times. The chain combines TRBV7-9 with TRBJ2-7, with 8 nucleotides matching TRBD1. Germline V gene sequence: CDR1 SEHNR, CDR2 FQNEAQ (reference sequence). The CDR3 totals 14 residues. The V segment lost 1 base and the J segment 3 bases; nucleotides outside the gene matches: 2. The DNA of the CDR3 is TGTGCCAGCAGCTTAGGAGGACAGGGCTACGAGCAGTACTTC. Translation: CASSLGGQGYEQYF.

The V call is TRBV29-1, the J call TRBJ2-6; possibly TRBD2 for D (5 bases). The CDR3 is 13 amino acids. Trimming left V 6 bases short and J 4 bases short, with 10 bases between. Germline lookup yields CDR1 SQVTM and CDR2 ANQGSEA. The CDR3 DNA follows: TGCAGCGTCGGGGAATCCGGGGCCAACGTCCTGACTTTC. Translated, it gives CSVGESGANVLTF.

The rearrangement links TRBV18 to TRBJ2-1; 8 bases match TRBD2. Germline-derived CDR1 and CDR2 are KGHSH and LQKENI. This CDR3 region has 16 residues. V was pared by 1 base and J by 2 bases, with 4 bases of the junction left unmatched. The CDR3 bases are TGTGCCAGCTCACCACGGACTAGCCTTACCTACAATGAGCAGTTCTTC. Translation gives CASSPRTSLTYNEQFF.

This clone was recorded once. The rearrangement links TRBV5-1 to TRBJ2-3; D ambiguous. The V gene's germline CDR1 is SGHRS and CDR2 YFSETQ. V was trimmed by 2 bases and J by 2 bases, leaving 12 bases between them. The CDR3 covers 15 residues. The CDR3 is CASSFNLGNTDTQYF. The CDR3, as DNA: TGCGCCAGCAGCTTCAATCTGGGGAACACAGATACGCAGTATTTT. The full variable domain, completed using reference TRBV5-1 and TRBJ2-3, is KAGVTQTPRYLIKTRGQQVTLSCSPISGHRSVSWYQQTPGQGLQFLFEYFSETQRNKGNFPGRFSGRQFSNSRSEMNVSTLELGDSALYLCASSFNLGNTDTQYFGPGTRLTVL.

The chain links TRBV4-1 to TRBJ1-2; D remains ambiguous. The germline CDR1 and CDR2 sequences are MGHRA and YSYEKL. This CDR3 contains 16 residues. V dropped 0 bases and J dropped 8 bases, with 19 bases sitting between them. The CDR3 region is CASSQERSVEVWGYTF. For the CDR3, the DNA is TGCGCCAGCAGCCAAGAACGGTCCGTGGAGGTATGGGGCTACACCTTC.

V gene TRBV29-1 combines with J gene TRBJ2-6; the D gene could be TRBD1 or TRBD2 (6 bases each). CDR1 and CDR2 from the germline V gene are SQVTM and ANQGSEA. The germline V and J ends were trimmed by 5 bases and 4 bases, with 18 bases remaining between them. CDR3 length equals 16 residues. The CDR3 loop is CSVPRGGGAGANVLTF. CDR3 in DNA: TGCAGCGTTCCCCGTGGGGGCGGGGCGGGGGCCAACGTCCTGACTTTC.

The chain is built from TRBV7-3 and TRBJ2-1, with a weak D call TRBD2 (5 bases). The V gene's germline CDR1 is SGHTA and CDR2 FQGTGA. V was shortened by 2 bases and J by 10 bases, with 6 bases between the two germline ends. CDR3 size: 11 residues. The CDR3 loop reads CASSLLAEQFF. The CDR3 DNA is TGTGCCAGCAGCTTATTAGCGGAGCAGTTCTTC. The variable domain in full, completed from reference TRBV7-3 and TRBJ2-1, reads GAGVSQTPSNKVTEKGKYVELRCDPISGHTALYWYRQSLGQGPEFLIYFQGTGAADDSGLPNDRFFAVRPEGSVSTLKIQRTERGDSAVYLCASSLLAEQFFGPGTRLTVL.

The rearrangement joins TRBV15 to TRBJ1-2; no clear D gene. V lost 3 bases to trimming and J lost 5 bases, with 10 bases between them. The CDR3 is made up of 13 amino acids. Germline values: CDR1 LNHNV, CDR2 YYDKDF (reference sequence). The CDR3 region is CATSRARDYGYTF. DNA of the CDR3: TGTGCCACCAGCAGGGCCCGTGATTATGGCTACACCTTC.

The V and J genes are TRBV4-2 and TRBJ2-3, with 10 positions matching TRBD2. The CDR3 is 20 residues long. CDR1 is LGHNA and CDR2 is YNFKEQ in the germline V gene. V dropped 0 bases and J dropped 1; count of bases not matched to a gene: 13. The CDR3 DNA reads as TGTGCCAGCAGCCAAGATCCCCTAGCGGGAGATGTGGGGGGCACAGATACGCAGTATTTT. Translated: CASSQDPLAGDVGGTDTQYF.

The chain employs TRBV6-4 and TRBJ2-5; perhaps D is TRBD1 or TRBD2 (6 bases each). The CDR3 runs 14 residues. Germline CDR1 MRHNA, CDR2 SNTAGT. V dropped 3 bases and J dropped 6 bases, with 14 bases sitting between them. The CDR3 sequence is CASSEGPGAKTQYF. DNA of the CDR3: TGTGCCAGCAGTGAGGGTCCGGGGGCGAAGACCCAGTACTTC.

This chain's CDR3 is CASSGRGGMAQHF. CDR3 DNA: TGTGCCAGCAGTGGCCGAGGGGGTATGGCCCAGCATTTT. The chain carries TRBV6-5 and TRBJ1-5; D possibly corresponds to TRBD1 (6 bases). Trimming shortened V by 5 bases and J by 11 bases, and 16 bases separated the two germline ends. The germline V gene encodes CDR1 MNHEY and CDR2 SVGAGI. CDR3 length: 13 residues.

The chain joins TRBV28 to TRBJ2-3; D gene ambiguous. Trimming took 6 bases from V and 0 from J, leaving 13 bases between them. This CDR3 region has 15 residues. Germline V gives CDR1 MDHEN, CDR2 SYDVKM. The CDR3 nucleotides read TGTGCCAGCAGCCCCGGACCTACGAGCACAGATACGCAGTATTTT. Translation gives CASSPGPTSTDTQYF. Full variable domain (outside the CDR3, taken from reference TRBV28 and TRBJ2-3): DVKVTQSSRYLVKRTGEKVFLECVQDMDHENMFWYRQDPGLGLRLIYFSYDVKMKEKGDIPEGYSVSREKKERFSLILESASTNQTSMYLCASSPGPTSTDTQYFGPGTRLTVL.

This chain joins TRBV30 and TRBJ2-3; 7 positions agree with TRBD1. CDR1 is GTSNPN and CDR2 is SVGIG in the germline V gene (reference sequence). V lost 0 bases, J lost 1 base, and 10 bases stayed unmatched. The CDR3 sequence is 17 residues long. The CDR3 sequence is CAWSVSLAGTGTDTQYF. CDR3 nucleotide sequence: TGTGCCTGGAGTGTATCCCTTGCCGGGACAGGCACAGATACGCAGTATTTT.

This clone was observed at least ten times. The sample contains more than one DNA sequence encoding this CDR3. The chain uses TRBV5-1 and TRBJ2-7; 11 nucleotides match TRBD2. The CDR3 spans 14 residues. With V trimmed by 2 bases and J by 3 bases, 1 base remained unmatched. CDR1 and CDR2 (germline): SGHRS, YFSETQ. CDR3 amino acids: CASSFGTSGYEQYF. The CDR3 DNA is TGCGCCAGCAGCTTTGGGACTAGCGGCTACGAGCAGTACTTC.

This sequence joins TRBV6-5 and TRBJ2-6; 8 bases are shared with TRBD1. J was trimmed by 2 bases and V by 6 bases; bases with no gene match: 0. Germline V gene data show CDR1 as MNHEY and CDR2 as SVGAGI. The CDR3 covers 14 residues. CDR3 coding DNA: TGTGCCAGCAGGACAGGGGCTGGGGCCAACGTCCTGACTTTC. Translation gives CASRTGAGANVLTF.

V gene TRBV9 combines with J gene TRBJ2-4; weak D call: TRBD1 (6 bases). The CDR3 loop spans 14 amino acids. Trimming pared 5 bases from V and 8 bases from J, leaving 17 bases between. Germline lookup yields CDR1 SGDLS and CDR2 YYNGEE. CDR3 amino acids: CASSKTGSVDIQYF. CDR3 nucleotide sequence: TGTGCCAGCAGTAAAACAGGGTCAGTGGACATTCAGTACTTC.

This clone showed up just a few times. The gene calls are TRBV7-9 and TRBJ2-5, with 7 bases fitting TRBD2. With V trimmed by 3 bases and J by 7 bases, 8 bases remained unmatched. This CDR3 has 14 residues. Looked up from germline, CDR1 is SEHNR and CDR2 is FQNEAQ (reference sequence). The CDR3 DNA follows: TGTGCCAGCAGCTTCGACGCGGGAGCAGGGACCCAGTACTTC. Its protein product is CASSFDAGAGTQYF.

V usage is TRBV27 and J usage is TRBJ2-7; TRBD1 matches 8 bases. This CDR3 spans 14 amino acids. Germline values: CDR1 MNHEY, CDR2 SMNVEV (reference sequence). The V gene end was trimmed by 8 bases and the J gene end by 2 bases; junction bases not matched to a gene: 8. CDR3 nucleotides: TGTGCCAGCGGTACGGGACAGGAGACCTACGAGCAGTACTTC. Amino acid sequence: CASGTGQETYEQYF.

This clone appeared a few times. This chain links TRBV4-2 with TRBJ2-7, with 9 bases aligning to TRBD1. The CDR3 spans 16 residues. V lost 0 bases, J lost 2 bases, and 5 bases stayed unmatched. Looked up from germline, CDR1 is LGHNA and CDR2 is YNFKEQ. The CDR3 reads CASSQEGDREAYEQYF. CDR3 DNA sequence: TGTGCCAGCAGCCAAGAGGGGGACAGGGAGGCCTACGAGCAGTACTTC.

This clone was observed a handful of times. The rearrangement uses TRBV10-3 and TRBJ2-6; no firm D call. Germline V CDR1 and CDR2: ENHRY, SYGVKD. V was cut by 3 bases and J by 12 bases, with 9 bases left in between. The CDR3 is made up of 12 amino acids. The CDR3 spells CAISDRVGVLTF. In DNA form, the CDR3 reads TGTGCCATCAGTGATAGGGTCGGCGTCCTGACTTTC.

The chain is built from TRBV29-1 and TRBJ2-7; TRBD1 aligns across 9 bases. The CDR3 runs 14 residues. Trimming took 6 bases from V and 5 from J; bases not matched to a gene: 11. CDR1 and CDR2 from the germline V gene are SQVTM and ANQGSEA. The CDR3 bases are TGCAGCGTCCGGGAAAGGGACAGGGCCCACGAGCAGTACTTC. Translating gives CSVRERDRAHEQYF.

This clone was picked up one time. The chain carries TRBV30 and TRBJ2-3; a weak D match, TRBD1 (5 bases). Deletions cut 0 bases from V and 2 bases from J, with 15 bases between. CDR1 GTSNPN and CDR2 SVGIG come from the germline V gene (reference sequence). This CDR3 has 16 amino acids. Here the CDR3 reads CAWSVGGIGATDTQYF. The CDR3 DNA reads as TGTGCCTGGAGTGTGGGTGGGATAGGGGCCACAGATACGCAGTATTTT.

V gene TRBV5-6 combines with J gene TRBJ2-7, with 10 bases matching TRBD1. Germline V lookup: CDR1 SGHDT, CDR2 YYEEEE. The length of the CDR3 is 13 residues. With 4 bases clipped from V and 5 bases from J, the junction kept 3 bases outside the gene matches. The CDR3 region is CASSRDRGDEQYF. DNA of the CDR3: TGTGCCAGCAGCCGGGACAGGGGCGACGAGCAGTACTTC.

This clone was seen many times. V and J are TRBV21-1 and TRBJ2-5; TRBD2 is the table's D call and was not checked against the DNA. TRBV21-1 is an annotated pseudogene. The CDR3 has 14 residues. The CDR3 DNA follows: TGTGCCACCCTCGTGGGAGTGCTCGGCGAGACCCAGTACTTC. Translated, it gives CATLVGVLGETQYF.

This clone showed up just a few times. The chain couples TRBV7-9 to TRBJ2-1; 11 nucleotides align to TRBD1. There are 16 residues in the CDR3. Germline CDR1 is SEHNR and CDR2 is FQNEAQ (reference sequence). J lost 3 bases, V lost 5 bases, and 6 bases had no gene match. The CDR3 sequence is CASSPGTGGVYNEQFF. CDR3 coding DNA: TGTGCCAGCAGCCCCGGGACAGGGGGTGTCTACAATGAGCAGTTCTTC.

As for this clone: Other DNA sequences of this sample code for an identical CDR3. This rearrangement joins TRBV29-1 to TRBJ1-5; TRBD1 might be the D (5 bases). V gave up 4 bases and J gave up 4 bases, with 8 bases separating them. The germline CDR1 and CDR2 sequences are SQVTM and ANQGSEA. The CDR3 contains 12 residues. The CDR3 loop is CSVGGANQPQHF. The CDR3 DNA follows: TGCAGCGTTGGAGGGGCTAATCAGCCCCAGCATTTT.